One and the same sample provided the 5 T cell receptor beta chains below, sequenced in a study of chemoradiotherapy in HPV16-positive cancers. The method was immunoSEQ multiplex PCR; TCRdb's version includes in-frame clones alone and lacks a portion of them. The sample holds around 5,000 clones; about 85% are singletons and the top ten take roughly 2.3%. The material sequenced was tumor tissue, taken from a patient who underwent chemoradiotherapy. These TCRs come from a human donor with HPV-associated anogenital cancer.

The chain joins TRBV5-5 to TRBJ1-5; D is possibly TRBD1 (5 bases). The CDR3 loop spans 15 amino acids. Trimming cost V 3 bases and J 5 bases, with 15 bases left between them. The germline gives CDR1 SGHKS, CDR2 YYEKEE (reference sequence). The CDR3 DNA reads as TGTGCCAGCAGCTCGACTGGGGCTCTTGATCAGCCCCAGCATTTT. Its protein product is CASSSTGALDQPQHF.

The chain uses TRBV28 and TRBJ2-1, with a possible D match to TRBD2 (5 bases). V lost 4 bases, J lost 8 bases, and 12 bases lay in between. The CDR3 extends over 13 amino acids. Germline V CDR1 and CDR2: MDHEN, SYDVKM. CDR3 bases: TGTGCCAGCAGTTCCGACTACCGGGATGAGCAGTTCTTC. It yields the protein CASSSDYRDEQFF.

This sequence joins TRBV5-4 and TRBJ1-1, with a weak D call TRBD1 (6 bases). CDR1 and CDR2 from the germline V gene are SGHNT and YYREEE (reference sequence). The ends were cut back, 2 bases at V and 3 bases at J, with 14 bases in the middle. This CDR3 spans 15 amino acids. CDR3 loop: CASSFDTGRDTEAFF. For the CDR3, the DNA is TGTGCCAGCAGCTTTGATACAGGGAGGGACACTGAAGCTTTCTTT.

The rearrangement uses TRBV7-3 and TRBJ1-2, with 9 bases aligning to TRBD1. With V trimmed by 3 bases and J by 10 bases, 6 bases remained unmatched. Germline-derived CDR1 and CDR2 are SGHTA and FQGTGA. The CDR3 sequence is 13 residues long. CDR3 nucleotide sequence: TGTGCCAGCAGCTTCACCGGGACAGGGCTCTACACCTTC. This encodes CASSFTGTGLYTF. Complete variable domain (other parts from reference TRBV7-3 and TRBJ1-2): GAGVSQTPSNKVTEKGKYVELRCDPISGHTALYWYRQSLGQGPEFLIYFQGTGAADDSGLPNDRFFAVRPEGSVSTLKIQRTERGDSAVYLCASSFTGTGLYTFGSGTRLTVV.

The chain uses TRBV5-4 and TRBJ2-5; TRBD2 is a possible D gene (7 bases). The V end lost 1 base, the J end lost 1 base, and 14 bases lay between the germline ends. CDR1 is SGHNT and CDR2 is YYREEE in the germline V gene (reference sequence). The CDR3 covers 16 residues. The CDR3 coding sequence is TGTGCCAGCAGCTTGCGGAGGGGGGGGAGCCAAGAGACCCAGTACTTC. It specifies CASSLRRGGSQETQYF.